Below are 10 T cell receptor beta chains sequenced from a single sample in a study of blood T cells in healthy people across ages. The use of a sample-barcoded 5' primer and a J-beta primer mix characterized a second PCR of roughly 6 to 11 cycles. TCRdb called the 5' RACE reads again in MiXCR, with one record for every CDR3 protein. The sample lists some 560,000 distinct CDR3 sequences; 27% were seen once. These sequences were also reported in another study, on T cells of mothers and their children.

Sequenced input: blood. These receptors were taken from a boy between 2 and 10 years old in good health.

This clonotype was picked up a small number of times. DNA for the CDR3: TGCAGTGCTAGAGATCCCAGGGCAACTAATGAAAAACTGTTTTTT. This translates into CSARDPRATNEKLFF. The rearrangement links TRBV20-1 to TRBJ1-4; D is perhaps TRBD1 (5 bases). Germline V gives CDR1 DFQATT, CDR2 SNEGSKA (reference sequence). Trimming shortened V by 0 bases and J by 0 bases, and 8 bases separated the two germline ends. The CDR3 is made up of 15 amino acids.

This clonotype was found a few times. The chain is built from TRBV12-3 or TRBV12-4 and TRBJ2-5; 7 nucleotides align to TRBD1. V dropped 0 bases and J dropped 5; count of bases not matched to a gene: 12. The CDR3 extends over 17 amino acids. CDR3 sequence: CASSLAPDREKIETQYF. CDR3 DNA sequence: TGTGCCAGCAGTTTAGCCCCAGACAGGGAAAAAATCGAGACCCAGTACTTC.

In this sample, this clonotype turned up a few times. The chain joins TRBV9 to TRBJ1-4; a weak D match, TRBD1 (5 bases). CDR3 size: 16 residues. The V end lost 0 bases, the J end lost 2 bases, and 11 bases lay between the germline ends. Germline V gene data show CDR1 as SGDLS and CDR2 as YYNGEE. The CDR3 DNA follows: TGTGCCAGCAGCGTAGCCGCGGGGGAGACTAATGAAAAACTGTTTTTT. It encodes CASSVAAGETNEKLFF.

V and J are TRBV6-2 or TRBV6-3 and TRBJ2-5; TRBD1 is a possible D gene (5 bases). The last part of the DNA fits TRBJ2-1 better; the J call may be wrong. Germline V gene lookup returns CDR1 MNHEY and CDR2 SVGEGT. The CDR3 covers 11 residues. DNA of the CDR3: TGTGCCTCTAGACAGCTGGGGGAGCAGTTCTTC. Amino acids: CASRQLGEQFF.

In its sample, this clonotype was seen a few times. This chain joins TRBV11-2 and TRBJ2-5, with D perhaps matching TRBD1 (5 bases). V was pared by 1 base and J by 5 bases, with 14 bases between. There are 15 residues in the CDR3. CDR1 is SGHAT, CDR2 FQNNGV, per germline. The CDR3, as DNA: TGTGCCAGCAGCTTAGGACGACAGATGGACGAGACCCAGTACTTC. It yields the protein CASSLGRQMDETQYF.

The J gene is TRBJ1-2, the V gene TRBV10-1; D not certain. The CDR3 has 13 residues. V was trimmed by 5 bases and J by 4 bases, leaving 11 bases between them. Germline CDR1 is WNHNN and CDR2 is SYGVQD (reference sequence). The CDR3 protein is CASSSDGPYGYTF. CDR3 sequence (DNA): TGCGCCAGCAGTTCCGACGGGCCCTATGGCTACACCTTC.

This chain joins TRBV12-3 or TRBV12-4 and TRBJ2-1; TRBD2 matches at 13 bases. The V gene end was trimmed by 5 bases and the J gene end by 2 bases; junction bases not matched to a gene: 6. CDR3 length: 17 amino acids. CDR3 sequence: CASSPGGLAGPYNEQFF. The CDR3 DNA sequence: TGTGCCAGCAGTCCCGGGGGACTAGCGGGGCCCTACAATGAGCAGTTCTTC.

This clonotype was recorded a few times. This rearrangement joins TRBV6-5 to TRBJ1-5; D gene ambiguous. The V end was cut by 5 bases, the J end by 3 bases, with 8 bases between. In germline, CDR1 is MNHEY, CDR2 SVGAGI. This CDR3 is built from 13 residues. CDR3 in DNA: TGTGCCAGCAGTGAACAGTCCAATCAGCCCCAGCATTTT. This sequence encodes CASSEQSNQPQHF.

This clonotype has a handful of counts. The gene calls are TRBV7-2 and TRBJ2-5; 8 positions agree with TRBD2. In germline, CDR1 is SGHTA, CDR2 FQGNSA. V lost 5 bases to trimming and J lost 3 bases; unmatched junction nucleotides: 8. This CDR3 contains 15 residues. The CDR3 spells CASSRAGTREETQYF. The CDR3 nucleotides read TGTGCCAGCAGCAGAGCCGGGACTAGGGAAGAGACCCAGTACTTC.

This clonotype appeared a few times. This sequence joins TRBV5-1 and TRBJ2-5; 11 bases match TRBD2. The CDR3 extends over 16 amino acids. V shed 4 bases, J shed 4 bases, and the junction held 9 bases outside the gene matches. Per the germline V gene, CDR1 is SGHRS and CDR2 is YFSETQ. CDR3 sequence (DNA): TGCGCCAGCAGCCTCCAACTAGCGGGGGCGCGAGAGACCCAGTACTTC. Translating it yields CASSLQLAGARETQYF.